The rows below give T cell receptor beta chains drawn from one sample of a study of shared clonotypes between healthy human individuals. Clones were sequenced by immunoSEQ multiplex PCR, and TCRdb holds only the in-frame ones, with some missing. This table holds just over 2,000,000 clones, 90% to 95% found once. Input material: naive CD4+ T cells sorted from blood. The source is a man aged 18 to 29 in good health. CDR3s include the opening cysteine and the closing phenylalanine or tryptophan. The order of the fields is V gene, clone size, D gene, J gene, CDR3 DNA, CDR3 protein. The D gene is left open where the match is weak. The size entry is marked missing in some rows and otherwise reads once, few, many or a size class.

TRBV6-1	-	TRBD1	TRBJ2-7	TGTGCCAGCAGGGGAACCGGACAGGGGATCGGCGAGCAGTACTTC	CASRGTGQGIGEQYF
TRBV2	-	TRBD1	TRBJ1-1	TGTGCCAGCAGTGAAGCCGGAACAGGGGTGTTTCCTGAAGCTTTCTTT	CASSEAGTGVFPEAFF
TRBV11-3	-	TRBD2	TRBJ2-3	TGTGCCAGCAGCCATAGCGGGGGAAGCAGGGAAGATACGCAGTATTTT	CASSHSGGSREDTQYF
TRBV30	-	TRBD2	TRBJ2-5	TGTGCCTGGAGCAGATTGGGACTAGCGGGGGGGGAGACCCAGTACTTC	CAWSRLGLAGGETQYF
TRBV6-5	-	-	TRBJ1-5	TGTGCCAGCAGTTACTCGAGCCAACCCAATCAGCCCCAGCATTTT	CASSYSSQPNQPQHF
TRBV2	once	TRBD2	TRBJ2-5	TGTGCCAGCAGTCCCCGTCTAGCGGGAGTAAGAGAGACCCAGTACTTC	CASSPRLAGVRETQYF
TRBV7-9	-	-	TRBJ2-7	TGTGCCAGCAGCTTAGGTGGGACTGCGGACTACGAGCAGTACTTC	CASSLGGTADYEQYF
TRBV11-2	-	TRBD2	TRBJ2-7	TGTGCCAGCAGCTTAGATCCTAGCGGGAGTGTCTGGAACTACTACGAGCAGTACTTC	CASSLDPSGSVWNYYEQYF
TRBV6-5	-	-	TRBJ2-7	TGTGCCAGCAGGCCATCCCCCGGGCTGGCCTACGAGCAGTACTTC	CASRPSPGLAYEQYF
TRBV28	-	-	TRBJ1-2	TGTGCCAGCAGTTCACCCGTTCGCTATGGCTACACCTTC	CASSSPVRYGYTF
TRBV18	-	-	TRBJ1-1	TGTGCCAGCTCACAATTCAGGGAAATGAACACTGAAGCTTTCTTT	CASSQFREMNTEAFF